This T cell receptor (beta chain) was identified in a study of CXCR3-negative and CXCR3-positive naive CD8 T cells. Overall study context: Roughly 140 million TRB reads in total, about 1.5 +/- 0.3 million per library. Study-level results: Naive subsets displayed similar surface CD5, and TCR strength was inferred from TRB CDR3 properties. With CXCR3 expression partially decreased after cryopreservation, most assays relied on fresh PBMCs. Memory CD8+ cells had much lower diversity, and both naive subsets had comparably high diversity.

As regards this clonotype: The antigen remains undetermined.

Per germline, CDR1 SGHTA and CDR2 FQGNSA. CDR3 length: 15 amino acids. TRB cDNA was prepared as libraries by UMI-labeled 5' RACE. TCRdb reprocessed the 5' RACE reads and reports one entry per CDR3 protein, with no DNA. The sample table sets out 40,000 to 45,000 distinct CDR3 sequences. The chain employs TRBV7-2 and TRBJ2-3; the TRBD2 assignment by TCRdb is unverifiable without DNA. The receptor was isolated from a human donor in good health. Some clones in this sample may be carry-over from other donors' samples. Sequencing used memory CD8+ T cells from blood. The CDR3 spells CASSAAGTSEDTQYF.